This is a list of T cell receptor beta chains from one sample in a study of blood T cell repertoires in COVID-19. This table comes from immunoSEQ multiplex PCR, and its TCRdb copy is limited to in-frame clones, with some not included. The top ten clones hold around an eighth of a sample with 130,000 or so clones, roughly four fifths of them seen once. Sequences were obtained from peripheral blood. These receptors were obtained from a human donor in a cohort sampled during active COVID-19. Both conserved end residues are part of each CDR3. A D gene is named only where the DNA matches it firmly. Size tells how often a clone was seen (once, few, many) or the class of an expanded clone, and some rows leave it out.

v_call,clone_size,j_call,d_call,cdr3_aa,cdr3_nt
TRBV12-3/TRBV12-4,-,TRBJ1-2,-,CASSFDQGYGYTF,TGTGCCAGCAGTTTTGACCAGGGTTATGGCTACACCTTC
TRBV4-1,-,TRBJ1-2,TRBD1,CASSSEPGGANYGYTF,TGCGCCAGCAGCTCCGAGCCAGGGGGCGCGAACTATGGCTACACCTTC
TRBV28,-,TRBJ1-2,TRBD1,CASSFTGGLGYTF,TGTGCCAGCAGTTTTACAGGGGGCTTAGGCTACACCTTC
TRBV24-1,-,TRBJ2-1,-,CATSASQTYNEQFF,TGTGCCACCAGTGCTTCACAGACCTACAATGAGCAGTTCTTC
TRBV2,-,TRBJ2-5,TRBD1,CASSRQGPETQYF,TGTGCCAGCAGTAGACAGGGACCAGAGACCCAGTACTTC
TRBV27,-,TRBJ2-3,-,CASKGLGATDTQYF,TGTGCCAGCAAGGGACTCGGAGCCACAGATACGCAGTATTTT
TRBV29-1,-,TRBJ2-5,TRBD2,CSVLAGDQETQYF,TGCAGCGTTCTAGCGGGGGATCAAGAGACCCAGTACTTC
TRBV29-1,-,TRBJ1-4,TRBD1,CSVSDRGGHLAIF,TGCAGCGTGTCGGACAGGGGGGGCCACCTGGCAATTTTT
TRBV4-2,few,TRBJ2-3,TRBD2,CASSQGASGGTDTQYF,TGTGCCAGCAGCCAAGGTGCTAGCGGGGGCACAGATACGCAGTATTTT
TRBV3-1/TRBV3-2,-,TRBJ2-2,-,CASSQAQTGELFF,TGTGCCAGCAGCCAAGCCCAAACCGGGGAGCTGTTTTTT
TRBV6-2/TRBV6-3,-,TRBJ2-3,-,CASSAPGTDTQYF,TGTGCCAGCAGTGCGCCGGGCACAGATACGCAGTATTTT
TRBV6-5,-,TRBJ2-7,TRBD1,CASSYIGQGAPEQYF,TGTGCCAGCAGTTACATCGGACAGGGGGCGCCTGAGCAGTACTTC
TRBV9,-,TRBJ1-3,-,CASRTGDASGNTIYF,TGTGCCAGCAGGACAGGAGACGCCTCTGGAAACACCATATATTTT
TRBV6-1,-,TRBJ2-3,TRBD1,CASSEALTGSSTDTQYF,TGTGCCAGCAGTGAAGCGCTGACAGGGTCTAGCACAGATACGCAGTATTTT
TRBV2,-,TRBJ2-1,TRBD2,CAKTSGGAPYNEQFF,TGTGCCAAGACTAGCGGGGGGGCCCCCTACAATGAGCAGTTCTTC
TRBV28,-,TRBJ1-2,TRBD1,CASSSGQGATGYTF,TGTGCCAGCAGTTCCGGACAGGGGGCTACTGGCTACACCTTC
TRBV28,-,TRBJ2-7,TRBD2,CASRGSGAYEQYF,TGTGCCAGCAGAGGGAGCGGGGCCTACGAGCAGTACTTC
TRBV9,-,TRBJ1-4,-,CASSERGATNEKLFF,TGTGCCAGCAGTGAACGGGGGGCAACTAATGAAAAACTGTTTTTT
TRBV4-3,-,TRBJ2-2,TRBD1,CASSQSPGTGGTGELFF,TGCGCCAGCAGCCAATCACCCGGGACAGGTGGAACCGGGGAGCTGTTTTTT
TRBV12-2,-,TRBJ2-1,-,CASRSYRDRDSNEQFF,TGTGCAAGTCGAAGCTACCGGGACAGGGATTCCAATGAGCAGTTCTTC
TRBV2,-,TRBJ2-7,TRBD1,CASSPQGGLYEQYF,TGTGCCAGCAGCCCACAGGGGGGCCTCTACGAGCAGTACTTC
TRBV18,-,TRBJ1-1,TRBD1,CASSSRSGGGNTEAFF,TGTGCCAGCTCATCTCGTTCAGGGGGCGGGAACACTGAAGCTTTCTTT
TRBV2,-,TRBJ2-7,-,CASRTVDSRPYEQYF,TGTGCCAGCAGAACTGTGGACTCAAGACCCTACGAGCAGTACTTC
TRBV7-9,-,TRBJ1-1,-,CASSPPRGAYTEAFF,TGTGCCAGCAGCCCCCCACGGGGGGCTTACACTGAAGCTTTCTTT